These 15 T cell receptor beta chains share one sample of origin, sequenced in a study of OX40 agonist ivuxolimab in advanced cancers. Clones were sequenced by immunoSEQ multiplex PCR, and TCRdb holds only the in-frame ones, with some missing. Of about 30,000 clones listed, more than 60% were seen once; the top ten hold roughly 9.8%. The sequenced sample was CD4+ or CD8+ T cells sorted from blood, obtained in a trial of the OX40 agonist ivuxolimab. These receptors came from an adult with an advanced solid tumor such as melanoma, head and neck, liver or kidney cancer.

The V call is TRBV7-9, the J call TRBJ1-1, with TRBD1 matching 7 bases. With 5 bases clipped from V and 6 bases from J, the junction kept 9 bases outside the gene matches. Germline CDR1 SEHNR, CDR2 FQNEAQ (reference sequence). CDR3 size: 14 residues. This CDR3 is CASSADRADAEAFF. The CDR3 nucleotides read TGTGCCAGCAGCGCCGACAGGGCGGATGCTGAAGCTTTCTTT.

The chain is built from TRBV5-4 and TRBJ2-3; 13 positions agree with TRBD2. This CDR3 comprises 16 residues. The V gene's germline CDR1 is SGHNT and CDR2 YYREEE (reference sequence). The V segment lost 4 bases and the J segment 7 bases; nucleotides outside the gene matches: 9. DNA of the CDR3: TGTGCCAGCAGCCTCCGGACTAGCGGGGGAAGGAATACGCAGTATTTT. Its translation is CASSLRTSGGRNTQYF.

The chain has TRBV6-5 and TRBJ2-4, with TRBD1 matching 7 bases. The V gene end was trimmed by 5 bases and the J gene end by 7 bases; junction bases not matched to a gene: 11. Germline CDR1 reads MNHEY; CDR2 reads SVGAGI. The CDR3 spans 15 residues. This CDR3 reads CASSPDEGARNIQYF. CDR3 nucleotides: TGTGCCAGCAGTCCCGACGAGGGGGCAAGGAACATTCAGTACTTC.

The rearrangement uses TRBV6-5 and TRBJ1-2; possibly TRBD1 for D (5 bases). The CDR3 runs to 13 residues. Germline V gene lookup returns CDR1 MNHEY and CDR2 SVGAGI. Trimming cost V 5 bases and J 7 bases, with 14 bases left between them. CDR3 DNA sequence: TGTGCCAGCAGTACCACAGGATCGGGTGGCTACACCTTC. Residues: CASSTTGSGGYTF.

The CDR3 here is CATSLSGLAGDEQFF. The CDR3 coding sequence is TGTGCCACCAGCCTATCGGGACTAGCGGGGGATGAGCAGTTCTTC. V gene TRBV15 combines with J gene TRBJ2-1; TRBD2 matches 14 bases. The V gene end was trimmed by 5 bases and the J gene end by 8 bases; junction bases not matched to a gene: 5. CDR1 is LNHNV, CDR2 YYDKDF, per germline (reference sequence). The CDR3 totals 15 residues. Complete variable domain (other parts from reference TRBV15 and TRBJ2-1): DAMVIQNPRYQVTQFGKPVTLSCSQTLNHNVMYWYQQKSSQAPKLLFHYYDKDFNNEADTPDNFQSRRPNTSFCFLDIRSPGLGDTAMYLCATSLSGLAGDEQFFGPGTRLTVL.

The V gene is TRBV6-1, the J gene TRBJ1-4, with D hard to call. V was shortened by 2 bases and J by 7 bases, with 8 bases between the two germline ends. The CDR3 contains 13 residues. Germline loops: CDR1 MNHNS, CDR2 SASEGT. The CDR3 DNA is TGTGCCAGCAGTGAATCCTGGAGTGAAAAACTGTTTTTT. This codes for CASSESWSEKLFF.

V usage is TRBV19 and J usage is TRBJ2-7, with 8 bases that match TRBD1. Germline CDR1 LNHDA, CDR2 SQIVND (reference sequence). The CDR3 length is 16 residues. With 2 bases clipped from V and 3 bases from J, the junction kept 9 bases outside the gene matches. CDR3 residues: CASSITVGQGFYEQYF. The CDR3 nucleotides read TGTGCCAGTAGTATAACCGTAGGACAGGGATTCTACGAGCAGTACTTC. The full variable domain, with the rest looked up from reference TRBV19 and TRBJ2-7, is DGGITQSPKYLFRKEGQNVTLSCEQNLNHDAMYWYRQDPGQGLRLIYYSQIVNDFQKGDIAEGYSVSREKKESFPLTVTSAQKNPTAFYLCASSITVGQGFYEQYFGPGTRLTVT.

The chain combines TRBV2 with TRBJ1-6, with D hard to call. Germline lookup yields CDR1 SNHLY and CDR2 FYNNEI. The CDR3 contains 18 residues. Trimming cost V 3 bases and J 0 bases, with 15 bases left between them. The CDR3 coding sequence is TGTGCCAGCAGTGACACAACAGAACAGAGCTCCTATAATTCACCCCTCCACTTT. It is translated as CASSDTTEQSSYNSPLHF.

This rearrangement joins TRBV28 to TRBJ1-6; the match to TRBD1 covers 7 bases. This CDR3 comprises 15 residues. The ends lost 5 bases at V and 4 bases at J; junction bases unmatched: 5. Germline V gives CDR1 MDHEN, CDR2 SYDVKM. CDR3 sequence reads: CASSIGQAYNSPLHF. The CDR3 bases are TGTGCCAGCAGTATCGGACAGGCTTATAATTCACCCCTCCACTTT.

The chain uses TRBV9 and TRBJ2-3; a possible D gene is TRBD2 (6 bases). The ends were cut back, 6 bases at V and 6 bases at J, with 32 bases in the middle. There are 19 residues in the CDR3. Germline lookup yields CDR1 SGDLS and CDR2 YYNGEE. The CDR3 is CASNLPEEVKWGVEDTQYF. The CDR3 bases are TGTGCCAGCAATTTGCCTGAGGAGGTGAAGTGGGGGGTGGAGGATACGCAGTATTTT.

The count of this clone is one. The rearrangement uses TRBV7-7 and TRBJ2-7, with 7 bases aligning to TRBD1. V lost 5 bases, J lost 2 bases, and 6 bases stayed unmatched. Germline V gene lookup returns CDR1 SSHAT and CDR2 FNYEAQ (reference sequence). The CDR3 extends over 14 amino acids. CDR3 residues: CASSPTGHPYEQYF. CDR3 DNA sequence: TGTGCCAGCAGCCCGACAGGGCATCCCTACGAGCAGTACTTC.

The chain couples TRBV5-1 to TRBJ2-3; D may correspond to TRBD1 or TRBD2 (5 bases each). There are 16 residues in the CDR3. The V gene lost 4 bases and the J gene lost 2 bases, with 17 bases spanning the gap. Germline V gene sequence: CDR1 SGHRS, CDR2 YFSETQ. CDR3 in DNA: TGCGCCAGCAGCCTGAGAGGGGCCCCCCACACAGATACGCAGTATTTT. Translating it yields CASSLRGAPHTDTQYF.

This rearrangement joins TRBV27 to TRBJ2-5; D uncertain. This CDR3 spans 13 amino acids. V gave up 8 bases and J gave up 3 bases, with 13 bases separating them. Looked up from germline, CDR1 is MNHEY and CDR2 is SMNVEV (reference sequence). CDR3 loop: CASGRTAEETQYF. The CDR3 DNA sequence: TGTGCCAGCGGACGGACGGCGGAAGAGACCCAGTACTTC.

The chain recombines TRBV7-9 with TRBJ1-6; D is unresolved. CDR1 is SEHNR, CDR2 FQNEAQ, per germline (reference sequence). Trimming pared 0 bases from V and 15 bases from J, leaving 12 bases between. This CDR3 has 13 residues. The CDR3 nucleotides read TGTGCCAGCAGCTTAGCGCGAGGGTTTGTCCTCCACTTT. This sequence encodes CASSLARGFVLHF.

The chain joins TRBV6-5 to TRBJ2-1, with D maybe TRBD2 (6 bases). The CDR3 covers 16 residues. V lost 0 bases and J lost 1, with 10 bases in between. Germline V CDR1 and CDR2: MNHEY, SVGAGI. The CDR3 bases are TGTGCCAGCAGTTACTCTTCCGGGGGATCCTACAATGAGCAGTTCTTC. This encodes CASSYSSGGSYNEQFF.